Shown below are 23 T cell receptor beta chains from a single sample sequenced in a study of T cell changes during pregnancy in multiple sclerosis. Data came from immunoSEQ multiplex PCR; TCRdb stores just in-frame clones and leaves some out. The sample holds about 93,000 clones, 80% to 95% seen once. The sequencing here drew on peripheral blood, taken after pregnancy. The source of these receptors is a female donor with multiple sclerosis, enrolled in a pregnancy study.

The J gene is TRBJ2-5, the V gene TRBV4-2, with TRBD2 matching 10 bases. Germline assignment: CDR1 LGHNA and CDR2 YNFKEQ. The junction had 8 bases not matched to a gene; V was cut back by 0 bases and J by 4 bases. The CDR3 runs 17 residues. The CDR3 sequence is CASSQESTSGAGETQYF. The CDR3 nucleotides are TGTGCCAGCAGCCAAGAGTCTACTAGCGGGGCCGGAGAGACCCAGTACTTC.

This chain uses TRBV10-3 with TRBJ2-7, with TRBD1 identical over 8 bases. The germline V gene has CDR1 ENHRY and CDR2 SYGVKD. The trim removed 5 bases at V and 2 bases at J, leaving 20 bases unmatched. The CDR3 covers 19 residues. As DNA, the CDR3 is TGTGCCATCAGTAACCTGGACAGGGTTCCGTTCAGGTCCACCTACGAGCAGTACTTC. The encoded protein is CAISNLDRVPFRSTYEQYF.

The chain links TRBV5-1 to TRBJ1-3, with TRBD1 matching over 8 bases. The V and J ends lost 4 bases and 1 base, in that order; junction bases with no gene match: 7. In germline, CDR1 is SGHRS, CDR2 YFSETQ. The CDR3 has 16 residues. The CDR3 sequence is CASSARQGRSGNTIYF. CDR3 nucleotide sequence: TGCGCCAGCAGCGCACGACAGGGGCGGTCTGGAAACACCATATATTTT.

The chain has TRBV6-5 and TRBJ2-7, with TRBD1 matching over 9 bases. Looked up from germline, CDR1 is MNHEY and CDR2 is SVGAGI. The CDR3 runs to 14 residues. The V segment lost 8 bases and the J segment 5 bases; nucleotides outside the gene matches: 10. CDR3 sequence reads: CASRTTGGQDEQYF. The CDR3 bases are TGTGCCAGCCGTACGACAGGGGGACAGGACGAGCAGTACTTC.

In the case of this clone: One junction end disagrees with the germline gene, perhaps due to a read error. The chain couples TRBV7-9 to TRBJ2-2; 7 positions agree with TRBD1. The germline V gene has CDR1 SEHNR and CDR2 FQNEAQ (reference sequence). The CDR3 is 16 residues long. CDR3 sequence (DNA): TGTGCTAGCAGCTTATTGGGGACAGTGATCACCGGGGAGCTGTTTTTT. It specifies CASSLLGTVITGELFF.

The chain carries TRBV18 and TRBJ2-7; TRBD2 might be the D (5 bases). Germline loops: CDR1 KGHSH, CDR2 LQKENI. The ends were cut back, 3 bases at V and 6 bases at J, with 9 bases in the middle. There are 12 residues in the CDR3. CDR3 protein: CASSPFEGEQYF. The CDR3 region has the DNA TGTGCCAGCTCACCGTTCGAGGGCGAGCAGTACTTC.

The chain links TRBV19 to TRBJ2-3; the match to TRBD1 covers 9 bases. The length of the CDR3 is 14 residues. From germline, CDR1 is LNHDA and CDR2 SQIVND (reference sequence). The trim removed 7 bases at V and 3 bases at J, leaving 5 bases unmatched. This chain's CDR3 is CASNAGQGTDTQYF. CDR3 coding DNA: TGTGCCAGTAACGCTGGACAGGGGACAGATACGCAGTATTTT.

The chain is built from TRBV6-6 and TRBJ2-7, with D possibly being TRBD1 (6 bases). Germline CDR1 reads MNHNY; CDR2 reads SVGAGI (reference sequence). The ends were cut back, 3 bases at V and 1 base at J, with 13 bases in the middle. The CDR3 has 15 residues. DNA for the CDR3: TGTGCCAGCAGTTATTCCCGGACAGAATCCTACGAGCAGTACTTC. Protein sequence: CASSYSRTESYEQYF.

The genes are TRBV5-1 and TRBJ2-2; 7 bases fit TRBD1. The CDR3 contains 15 residues. Germline V gene lookup returns CDR1 SGHRS and CDR2 YFSETQ. The V and J ends lost 8 bases and 3 bases, in that order; junction bases with no gene match: 10. CDR3 region: CASSAGTADTGELFF. The CDR3 region has the DNA TGCGCCAGTTCCGCCGGGACAGCTGACACCGGGGAGCTGTTTTTT.

The chain is built from TRBV11-2 and TRBJ2-6; D possibly corresponds to TRBD1 (5 bases). Germline CDR1 reads SGHAT; CDR2 reads FQNNGV. The CDR3 covers 15 residues. The V and J ends lost 0 bases and 2 bases respectively, with 5 bases between them. The CDR3 sequence is CASSLEGAGANVLTF. The CDR3 DNA reads as TGTGCCAGCAGCTTAGAAGGGGCTGGGGCCAACGTCCTGACTTTC.

The chain carries TRBV4-2 and TRBJ2-3, with D perhaps matching TRBD2 (5 bases). The germline V gene encodes CDR1 LGHNA and CDR2 YNFKEQ. The CDR3 spans 15 residues. The germline V and J ends were trimmed by 0 bases and 7 bases, with 14 bases remaining between them. CDR3 sequence: CASSQEIPLAYTQYF. The CDR3 DNA sequence: TGTGCCAGCAGCCAAGAAATCCCCCTAGCATATACGCAGTATTTT.

The rearrangement joins TRBV7-2 to TRBJ2-5, with 7 bases lining up with TRBD2. The germline V gene encodes CDR1 SGHTA and CDR2 FQGNSA. V lost 0 bases to trimming and J lost 5 bases; unmatched junction nucleotides: 9. CDR3 length: 16 amino acids. This CDR3 is CASSLAGGGVGETQYF. The CDR3, as DNA: TGTGCCAGCAGCTTAGCGGGCGGGGGAGTTGGGGAGACCCAGTACTTC.

The CDR3 is CASSPGGGTGRESSYTF. The CDR3 DNA sequence: TGTGCCAGCAGCCCGGGGGGTGGGACAGGACGGGAATCTAGCTACACCTTC. The genes are TRBV5-4 and TRBJ1-2, with 8 positions matching TRBD1. Losses at the gene ends were 4 bases for V and 9 bases for J; bases not matched to a gene: 20. Germline V gives CDR1 SGHNT, CDR2 YYREEE (reference sequence). The CDR3 length is 17 residues.

The gene calls are TRBV6-5 and TRBJ1-1; D gene uncertain. The germline V and J ends were trimmed by 2 bases and 11 bases, with 9 bases remaining between them. Germline CDR1 MNHEY, CDR2 SVGAGI. This CDR3 has 11 residues. The CDR3 DNA is TGTGCCAGCAGTTACGAGTTGCGGGCTTTCTTT. Translating gives CASSYELRAFF.

This clone was seen once. This sequence joins TRBV7-8 and TRBJ2-3; perhaps TRBD2 as D (6 bases). Trimming took 2 bases from V and 3 from J, leaving 18 bases between them. The germline CDR1 and CDR2 sequences are SGHVS and FQNEAQ. The CDR3 spans 17 residues. CDR3 nucleotide sequence: TGTGCCAGCAGCTTACGGTCTAGCCTGGGAGGAACAGATACGCAGTATTTT. As protein: CASSLRSSLGGTDTQYF.

The chain combines TRBV30 with TRBJ2-5; D remains ambiguous. The germline gives CDR1 GTSNPN, CDR2 SVGIG (reference sequence). This CDR3 region has 14 residues. The V and J ends lost 2 bases and 1 base respectively, with 11 bases between them. CDR3 sequence reads: CAWSPNYFQETQYF. DNA of the CDR3: TGTGCCTGGAGTCCTAACTATTTCCAAGAGACCCAGTACTTC.

The J gene is TRBJ2-4, the V gene TRBV30; 14 nucleotides line up with TRBD2. J was trimmed by 3 bases and V by 3 bases; bases with no gene match: 1. Looked up from germline, CDR1 is GTSNPN and CDR2 is SVGIG (reference sequence). CDR3 length: 15 amino acids. CDR3 region: CAWSGLAGGKNIQYF. The CDR3 bases are TGTGCCTGGAGCGGACTAGCGGGAGGCAAAAACATTCAGTACTTC.

This rearrangement joins TRBV7-2 to TRBJ1-4; no clear D. Trimming stripped 7 bases from V and 8 bases from J, with 8 bases between. Germline values: CDR1 SGHTA, CDR2 FQGNSA. The CDR3 loop spans 11 amino acids. This CDR3 reads CASTEGEKLFF. The DNA of the CDR3 is TGTGCCAGCACCGAGGGCGAAAAACTGTTTTTT.

The chain joins TRBV27 to TRBJ1-2; TRBD1 agrees at 11 bases. CDR3 length equals 22 residues. CDR1 is MNHEY and CDR2 is SMNVEV in the germline V gene (reference sequence). V lost 5 bases and J lost 1; bases outside the gene matches: 24. CDR3 region: CASSLLTRNTWTGGVGNYGYTF. The CDR3 DNA follows: TGTGCCAGCAGTCTTTTGACTAGGAACACGTGGACAGGGGGCGTGGGTAACTATGGCTACACCTTC.

The chain links TRBV6-4 to TRBJ2-4; 7 positions match TRBD2. The J segment lost 1 base and the V segment lost 0 bases, leaving 3 bases of the junction unmatched. This CDR3 is 16 amino acids long. Germline V CDR1 and CDR2: MRHNA, SNTAGT. Here the CDR3 reads CASSDSAGGAKNIQYF. CDR3 coding DNA: TGTGCCAGCAGTGACTCCGCCGGGGGGGCCAAAAACATTCAGTACTTC.

CDR3 residues: CASSPDRVGTYEQYF. In DNA form, the CDR3 reads TGTGCCAGCTCCCCCGACAGGGTGGGAACCTACGAGCAGTACTTC. V is TRBV18 and J is TRBJ2-7; 7 nucleotides match TRBD1. The CDR3 spans 15 residues. The junction had 10 bases not matched to a gene; V was cut back by 6 bases and J by 2 bases. Germline lookup yields CDR1 KGHSH and CDR2 LQKENI. Combining the CDR3 with reference TRBV18 and TRBJ2-7 gives the whole variable domain NAGVMQNPRHLVRRRGQEARLRCSPMKGHSHVYWYRQLPEEGLKFMVYLQKENIIDESGMPKERFSAEFPKEGPSILRIQQVVRGDSAAYFCASSPDRVGTYEQYFGPGTRLTVT.

The V gene is TRBV30, the J gene TRBJ2-7; 7 bases align to TRBD2. Trimming removed 3 bases from V and 1 base from J; junction bases left unmatched: 6. Germline lookup yields CDR1 GTSNPN and CDR2 SVGIG (reference sequence). CDR3 length: 14 residues. CDR3 in amino acids: CAWRPGLPSYEQYF. CDR3 sequence (DNA): TGTGCCTGGAGGCCGGGACTACCGTCCTACGAGCAGTACTTC.

The chain uses TRBV5-1 and TRBJ2-5; TRBD1 is a possible D gene (6 bases). This CDR3 has 18 residues. V lost 3 bases and J 5 bases, leaving 26 bases between the germline ends. Germline CDR1 SGHRS, CDR2 YFSETQ. The DNA for the CDR3 is TGCGCCAGCAGCTCCCCCCAAACGACAGGTGTCAATGAGGAGACCCAGTACTTC. Amino acid sequence: CASSSPQTTGVNEETQYF.